The 9 T cell receptor beta chains presented below share a single source sample, sequenced in a study of hypomethylating agent response in myelodysplastic syndrome. Assay: immunoSEQ multiplex PCR; the TCRdb copy retains only in-frame clones and omits some. This sample has 7,000 or so clones, with around 84% found just once. Material: bone marrow, obtained before or after starting hypomethylating agent treatment for myelodysplastic syndrome (not recorded which). The source of these receptors is a human donor with myelodysplastic syndrome.

The chain is built from TRBV27 and TRBJ2-1; TRBD2 matches 8 bases. This CDR3 is built from 16 residues. Germline assignment: CDR1 MNHEY and CDR2 SMNVEV (reference sequence). Germline trimming cut 0 bases from V and 0 bases from J; bases unmatched to any gene: 1. The DNA for the CDR3 is TGTGCCAGCAGTTTATCGCTAGCGGGCTCCTACAATGAGCAGTTCTTC. As protein: CASSLSLAGSYNEQFF.

J is TRBJ2-1 and V is TRBV4-1; D is unclear. The germline V and J ends were trimmed by 0 bases and 9 bases, with 9 bases remaining between them. The CDR3 extends over 13 amino acids. Per the germline V gene, CDR1 is MGHRA and CDR2 is YSYEKL. The CDR3 protein is CASSQDYWGEQFF. The DNA for the CDR3 is TGCGCCAGCAGCCAAGATTACTGGGGTGAGCAGTTCTTC.

This clone was detected only a few times. This chain uses TRBV11-2 with TRBJ2-7; TRBD2 matches at 9 bases. The CDR3 contains 11 residues. V gave up 11 bases and J gave up 7 bases; unmatched junction bases: 6. The germline gives CDR1 SGHAT, CDR2 FQNNGV. The CDR3 here is CAWASGDEQYF. The CDR3 bases are TGTGCCTGGGCTAGCGGGGATGAGCAGTACTTC.

The chain carries TRBV6-1 and TRBJ2-5, with a possible D match to TRBD1 (8 bases). Germline CDR1 reads MNHNS; CDR2 reads SASEGT. The CDR3 is 14 amino acids. The V end lost 6 bases, the J end lost 5 bases, and 16 bases lay between the germline ends. CDR3 DNA sequence: TGTGCCAGCAGGAACAGGGGGGGCCGCGAGACCCAGTACTTC. This gives the protein CASRNRGGRETQYF.

The V gene is TRBV7-2, the J gene TRBJ2-5; TRBD1 matches at 10 bases. The germline V gene encodes CDR1 SGHTA and CDR2 FQGNSA. Trimming removed 5 bases from V and 5 bases from J; junction bases left unmatched: 11. This CDR3 is built from 16 residues. This chain's CDR3 is CASSIGQGEILETQYF. The CDR3 coding sequence is TGTGCCAGCAGCATAGGACAGGGGGAGATATTGGAGACCCAGTACTTC.

This clone was seen more than once but under ten times. The rearrangement joins TRBV25-1 to TRBJ1-5; 10 bases fit TRBD1. Losses at the gene ends were 2 bases for V and 11 bases for J; bases not matched to a gene: 12. The germline gives CDR1 MGHDK, CDR2 SYGVNS. The CDR3 length is 16 residues. Here the CDR3 reads CASSENGTGDMGTQHF. DNA for the CDR3: TGTGCCAGCAGTGAAAATGGGACAGGGGATATGGGGACCCAGCATTTT.

This clone was detected only once. V is TRBV6-5 and J is TRBJ1-2; the match to TRBD1 covers 8 bases. V gave up 4 bases and J gave up 8 bases; unmatched junction bases: 6. The CDR3 sequence is 13 residues long. The germline gives CDR1 MNHEY, CDR2 SVGAGI. CDR3 DNA sequence: TGTGCCAGCAGTTCCATACAGGGGGGAGGCTACACCTTC. This translates into CASSSIQGGGYTF.

V is TRBV18 and J is TRBJ2-5; TRBD2 matches 7 bases. J lost 6 bases, V lost 2 bases, and 9 bases had no gene match. The germline gives CDR1 KGHSH, CDR2 LQKENI. CDR3 length: 15 residues. This chain's CDR3 is CASSPGSSSGQTQYF. The CDR3 coding sequence is TGTGCCAGCTCACCAGGGTCCTCTAGCGGACAGACCCAGTACTTC.

The chain combines TRBV5-5 with TRBJ2-5, with D possibly being TRBD2 (5 bases). Germline CDR1 reads SGHKS; CDR2 reads YYEKEE (reference sequence). V was trimmed by 1 base and J by 5 bases, leaving 12 bases between them. The CDR3 has 14 amino acids. The CDR3 bases are TGTGCCAGCAGCTTGTACGAGGGATTGGAGACCCAGTACTTC. Protein product: CASSLYEGLETQYF.